This TCR beta chain derives from a study of blood T cell repertoires in COVID-19 (dated by TCRdb to 2020 to 2022). About the full investigation: Samples from collaborators originated in the United States, Italy and Spain and spanned both the acute and convalescent phases of COVID-19. The prospective study material was composed of cDNA or gDNA derived from T cells, B-cell-depleted T cells, or PBMCs. Subjects who had been exposed to COVID-19, were actively infected with it, or had recovered from it provided the deeply sampled blood TCRbeta repertoires that made up the dataset. The repertoires were made available in a free public database intended to serve as a resource for research on the immune response to SARS-CoV-2. Samples were obtained from the ongoing ImmuneRACE study (first 160 participants) and from approximately 1,200 subjects provided by 6 global collaborators. The sample metadata nearly always contained a de-identified subject ID, COVID-19 status, age in years and sex. HLA class I and class II types, where available, came from metadata supplied by the sample provider rather than from assay-based typing. On the study overall, not on this receptor specifically: The amount of clinical and demographic metadata varied by source and participant and was provided uncurated.

The immunoSEQ Assay, a bias-controlled multiplex PCR, was used to amplify TCRbeta CDR3 regions from genomic DNA. The authors' analysis ran thus. The number of nucleated cells in each sample was estimated from the amplification of reference gene primers within the assay. To quantify the absolute abundance of each unique TCRbeta CDR3 rearrangement, sequence reads were collapsed and filtered. For each sample, productive Simpson clonality was calculated as the square root of Simpson's diversity index across productive rearrangements. TCRdb holds this immuneACCESS table with in-frame rearrangements only. Some clones are missing; in checked studies, unresolved V genes explain under half, and the rest has no known cause. D and trimming were read from the DNA, whereas the V and J calls and clone size are those reported in that table. In this sample the table shows 60,000 to 75,000 clones, 80% to 85% of which occur a single time. Roughly a tenth of the sample comes from the top ten.

Notes on this clone: The clone's antigen remains unknown. No quality values exist for individual bases; no much larger clone is one base distant.

CDR1 KGHDR and CDR2 SFDVKD were looked up in the germline V gene. Reading from cysteine to phenylalanine, the CDR3 counts 14 amino acids. Only the CDR3 DNA stays, 42 bases, in frame from base 1. The germline ends are 12 bases apart after V is trimmed by 4 bases and J by 5 bases. The collaborating institutions used their own protocols to collect whole blood in K2EDTA tubes. For TCRbeta analysis, collaborators shipped samples as frozen whole blood, isolated PBMCs, or DNA extracted from either of those sample types. The specimen was peripheral blood. This TCR came from a woman aged 80 or over with acute or convalescent COVID-19. The chain is assembled from TRBV24-1 and TRBJ2-3; a confident D gene designation cannot be given. The DNA sequence is TGTGCCACCAGTGACCCCCTAGGCGTAGATACGCAGTATTTT. It translates as CATSDPLGVDTQYF.